These 13 T cell receptor beta chains share one sample of origin, sequenced in a study of shared clonotypes between healthy human individuals. Using immunoSEQ multiplex PCR, the repertoire was profiled, and TCRdb retains in-frame clones only, with some absent. This sample has 740,000 or so clones, with less than 80% found just once. The sample was memory CD4+ T cells sorted from blood. Subset reported: CD45RA-negative fraction. These receptors were collected from a woman in her 30s in good health.

This clone has ten or more counts. The V gene is TRBV9, the J gene TRBJ2-2; D is uncertain. Per germline, CDR1 SGDLS and CDR2 YYNGEE. This CDR3 has 17 amino acids. With 4 bases removed from V and 1 base from J, the gap between germline ends came to 17 bases. CDR3 residues: CASSKYYQILNTGELFF. CDR3 bases: TGTGCCAGCAGCAAATATTACCAAATTTTGAACACCGGGGAGCTGTTTTTT.

The genes are TRBV28 and TRBJ1-5; D gene ambiguous. This CDR3 region has 15 residues. V was clipped by 2 bases and J by 3 bases, with 11 bases between them. Germline values: CDR1 MDHEN, CDR2 SYDVKM. The CDR3, as DNA: TGTGCCAGCAGTTTACCCGGATCCTACAATCAGCCCCAGCATTTT. This codes for CASSLPGSYNQPQHF.

The rearrangement uses TRBV19 and TRBJ2-5; D uncertain. Trimming took 2 bases from V and 5 from J, leaving 15 bases between them. This CDR3 spans 15 amino acids. From germline, CDR1 is LNHDA and CDR2 SQIVND (reference sequence). The CDR3 nucleotides read TGTGCCAGTAGTATAAGAACCACCCGTGGGGAGACCCAGTACTTC. Translated, it gives CASSIRTTRGETQYF.

The V call is TRBV28, the J call TRBJ2-6; D is ambiguous. The germline gives CDR1 MDHEN, CDR2 SYDVKM. The germline V and J ends were trimmed by 5 bases and 5 bases, with 22 bases remaining between them. The CDR3 has 18 amino acids. CDR3 nucleotide sequence: TGTGCCAGCAGTGTTTATCACTTGACACAAAGTCGGGCCAACGTCCTGACTTTC. Translating gives CASSVYHLTQSRANVLTF.

This clone has a single count. The gene calls are TRBV12-5 and TRBJ2-3; D unclear. The germline gives CDR1 LGHNT, CDR2 FRNRAP. V lost 7 bases and J 6 bases, leaving 14 bases between the germline ends. This CDR3 contains 13 residues. CDR3 nucleotide sequence: TGTGCTAGTGCCAATCCCTCTATGGATACGCAGTATTTT. It is translated as CASANPSMDTQYF.

This clone has at least ten counts. The chain has TRBV27 and TRBJ1-1, with 8 positions matching TRBD1. The trim removed 3 bases at V and 4 bases at J, leaving 7 bases unmatched. This CDR3 spans 15 amino acids. CDR1 and CDR2 from the germline V gene are MNHEY and SMNVEV (reference sequence). The CDR3 nucleotides read TGTGCCAGCAGTTTGACAGGGGAAGTTGTCACTGAAGCTTTCTTT. Translating it yields CASSLTGEVVTEAFF.

A word on this clone: The germline gene is not matched at one end of the junction; a read error may be the cause. Written as DNA, the CDR3 is TGTGCCAGCAGCTACTCTGGGGAAGGGGGAACTGAAGCTTTCTTT. Translated, it gives CASSYSGEGGTEAFF. V usage is TRBV6-5 and J usage is TRBJ1-1, with D possibly TRBD1 on 6 matching bases. CDR3 size: 15 residues. Germline CDR1 and CDR2: MNHEY and SVGAGI.

This clone was counted a single time. The V gene is TRBV27, the J gene TRBJ1-5; no reliable D call. The germline V gene encodes CDR1 MNHEY and CDR2 SMNVEV (reference sequence). The CDR3 runs to 14 residues. Trimming removed 5 bases at V and 0 bases at J, with 8 bases between. DNA for the CDR3: TGTGCCAGCAGTCGGCTTTATAGCAATCAGCCCCAGCATTTT. This translates into CASSRLYSNQPQHF.

V and J are TRBV7-9 and TRBJ2-5; 11 nucleotides agree with TRBD1. Germline V gives CDR1 SEHNR, CDR2 FQNEAQ (reference sequence). The CDR3 spans 15 residues. J gave up 5 bases and V 5 bases, and 7 bases lay outside the gene matches. In nucleotides, the CDR3 is TGTGCCAGCAGCCGGGGACAGGGGGAGGCCGAGACCCAGTACTTC. The encoded protein is CASSRGQGEAETQYF.

This clone showed up just once. In the same sample, other DNA sequences code for this CDR3. This chain uses TRBV5-1 with TRBJ2-2; a possible D gene is TRBD1 (5 bases). Germline-derived CDR1 and CDR2 are SGHRS and YFSETQ. The length of the CDR3 is 14 residues. Deletions cut 1 base from V and 1 base from J, with 5 bases between. This CDR3 reads CASSLTGNTGELFF. The DNA for the CDR3 is TGCGCCAGCAGCTTGACAGGGAACACCGGGGAGCTGTTTTTT. Based on the CDR3 plus reference TRBV5-1 and TRBJ2-2, the full variable domain is KAGVTQTPRYLIKTRGQQVTLSCSPISGHRSVSWYQQTPGQGLQFLFEYFSETQRNKGNFPGRFSGRQFSNSRSEMNVSTLELGDSALYLCASSLTGNTGELFFGEGSRLTVL.

The chain recombines TRBV25-1 with TRBJ1-4; 8 positions match TRBD1. Germline lookup yields CDR1 MGHDK and CDR2 SYGVNS. CDR3 size: 14 residues. Losses at the gene ends were 7 bases for V and 13 bases for J; bases not matched to a gene: 14. The CDR3 region is CASNPDREGFGLFF. The CDR3 region has the DNA TGTGCCAGCAACCCGGACAGGGAGGGATTCGGACTGTTTTTT.

This clone has a handful of counts. This chain links TRBV19 with TRBJ1-5; D is unclear. Per germline, CDR1 LNHDA and CDR2 SQIVND (reference sequence). The CDR3 is made up of 12 amino acids. Deletions cut 0 bases from V and 9 bases from J, with 6 bases between. This CDR3 is CASSIDVLPQHF. CDR3 sequence (DNA): TGTGCCAGTAGTATAGATGTATTGCCCCAGCATTTT.

The V gene is TRBV28, the J gene TRBJ1-1; D unresolved. The CDR3 is made up of 13 amino acids. V was clipped by 3 bases and J by 4 bases, with 9 bases between them. Germline lookup yields CDR1 MDHEN and CDR2 SYDVKM. The CDR3 is CASSFGQSTEAFF. The CDR3 nucleotides read TGTGCCAGCAGTTTTGGGCAGAGCACTGAAGCTTTCTTT.